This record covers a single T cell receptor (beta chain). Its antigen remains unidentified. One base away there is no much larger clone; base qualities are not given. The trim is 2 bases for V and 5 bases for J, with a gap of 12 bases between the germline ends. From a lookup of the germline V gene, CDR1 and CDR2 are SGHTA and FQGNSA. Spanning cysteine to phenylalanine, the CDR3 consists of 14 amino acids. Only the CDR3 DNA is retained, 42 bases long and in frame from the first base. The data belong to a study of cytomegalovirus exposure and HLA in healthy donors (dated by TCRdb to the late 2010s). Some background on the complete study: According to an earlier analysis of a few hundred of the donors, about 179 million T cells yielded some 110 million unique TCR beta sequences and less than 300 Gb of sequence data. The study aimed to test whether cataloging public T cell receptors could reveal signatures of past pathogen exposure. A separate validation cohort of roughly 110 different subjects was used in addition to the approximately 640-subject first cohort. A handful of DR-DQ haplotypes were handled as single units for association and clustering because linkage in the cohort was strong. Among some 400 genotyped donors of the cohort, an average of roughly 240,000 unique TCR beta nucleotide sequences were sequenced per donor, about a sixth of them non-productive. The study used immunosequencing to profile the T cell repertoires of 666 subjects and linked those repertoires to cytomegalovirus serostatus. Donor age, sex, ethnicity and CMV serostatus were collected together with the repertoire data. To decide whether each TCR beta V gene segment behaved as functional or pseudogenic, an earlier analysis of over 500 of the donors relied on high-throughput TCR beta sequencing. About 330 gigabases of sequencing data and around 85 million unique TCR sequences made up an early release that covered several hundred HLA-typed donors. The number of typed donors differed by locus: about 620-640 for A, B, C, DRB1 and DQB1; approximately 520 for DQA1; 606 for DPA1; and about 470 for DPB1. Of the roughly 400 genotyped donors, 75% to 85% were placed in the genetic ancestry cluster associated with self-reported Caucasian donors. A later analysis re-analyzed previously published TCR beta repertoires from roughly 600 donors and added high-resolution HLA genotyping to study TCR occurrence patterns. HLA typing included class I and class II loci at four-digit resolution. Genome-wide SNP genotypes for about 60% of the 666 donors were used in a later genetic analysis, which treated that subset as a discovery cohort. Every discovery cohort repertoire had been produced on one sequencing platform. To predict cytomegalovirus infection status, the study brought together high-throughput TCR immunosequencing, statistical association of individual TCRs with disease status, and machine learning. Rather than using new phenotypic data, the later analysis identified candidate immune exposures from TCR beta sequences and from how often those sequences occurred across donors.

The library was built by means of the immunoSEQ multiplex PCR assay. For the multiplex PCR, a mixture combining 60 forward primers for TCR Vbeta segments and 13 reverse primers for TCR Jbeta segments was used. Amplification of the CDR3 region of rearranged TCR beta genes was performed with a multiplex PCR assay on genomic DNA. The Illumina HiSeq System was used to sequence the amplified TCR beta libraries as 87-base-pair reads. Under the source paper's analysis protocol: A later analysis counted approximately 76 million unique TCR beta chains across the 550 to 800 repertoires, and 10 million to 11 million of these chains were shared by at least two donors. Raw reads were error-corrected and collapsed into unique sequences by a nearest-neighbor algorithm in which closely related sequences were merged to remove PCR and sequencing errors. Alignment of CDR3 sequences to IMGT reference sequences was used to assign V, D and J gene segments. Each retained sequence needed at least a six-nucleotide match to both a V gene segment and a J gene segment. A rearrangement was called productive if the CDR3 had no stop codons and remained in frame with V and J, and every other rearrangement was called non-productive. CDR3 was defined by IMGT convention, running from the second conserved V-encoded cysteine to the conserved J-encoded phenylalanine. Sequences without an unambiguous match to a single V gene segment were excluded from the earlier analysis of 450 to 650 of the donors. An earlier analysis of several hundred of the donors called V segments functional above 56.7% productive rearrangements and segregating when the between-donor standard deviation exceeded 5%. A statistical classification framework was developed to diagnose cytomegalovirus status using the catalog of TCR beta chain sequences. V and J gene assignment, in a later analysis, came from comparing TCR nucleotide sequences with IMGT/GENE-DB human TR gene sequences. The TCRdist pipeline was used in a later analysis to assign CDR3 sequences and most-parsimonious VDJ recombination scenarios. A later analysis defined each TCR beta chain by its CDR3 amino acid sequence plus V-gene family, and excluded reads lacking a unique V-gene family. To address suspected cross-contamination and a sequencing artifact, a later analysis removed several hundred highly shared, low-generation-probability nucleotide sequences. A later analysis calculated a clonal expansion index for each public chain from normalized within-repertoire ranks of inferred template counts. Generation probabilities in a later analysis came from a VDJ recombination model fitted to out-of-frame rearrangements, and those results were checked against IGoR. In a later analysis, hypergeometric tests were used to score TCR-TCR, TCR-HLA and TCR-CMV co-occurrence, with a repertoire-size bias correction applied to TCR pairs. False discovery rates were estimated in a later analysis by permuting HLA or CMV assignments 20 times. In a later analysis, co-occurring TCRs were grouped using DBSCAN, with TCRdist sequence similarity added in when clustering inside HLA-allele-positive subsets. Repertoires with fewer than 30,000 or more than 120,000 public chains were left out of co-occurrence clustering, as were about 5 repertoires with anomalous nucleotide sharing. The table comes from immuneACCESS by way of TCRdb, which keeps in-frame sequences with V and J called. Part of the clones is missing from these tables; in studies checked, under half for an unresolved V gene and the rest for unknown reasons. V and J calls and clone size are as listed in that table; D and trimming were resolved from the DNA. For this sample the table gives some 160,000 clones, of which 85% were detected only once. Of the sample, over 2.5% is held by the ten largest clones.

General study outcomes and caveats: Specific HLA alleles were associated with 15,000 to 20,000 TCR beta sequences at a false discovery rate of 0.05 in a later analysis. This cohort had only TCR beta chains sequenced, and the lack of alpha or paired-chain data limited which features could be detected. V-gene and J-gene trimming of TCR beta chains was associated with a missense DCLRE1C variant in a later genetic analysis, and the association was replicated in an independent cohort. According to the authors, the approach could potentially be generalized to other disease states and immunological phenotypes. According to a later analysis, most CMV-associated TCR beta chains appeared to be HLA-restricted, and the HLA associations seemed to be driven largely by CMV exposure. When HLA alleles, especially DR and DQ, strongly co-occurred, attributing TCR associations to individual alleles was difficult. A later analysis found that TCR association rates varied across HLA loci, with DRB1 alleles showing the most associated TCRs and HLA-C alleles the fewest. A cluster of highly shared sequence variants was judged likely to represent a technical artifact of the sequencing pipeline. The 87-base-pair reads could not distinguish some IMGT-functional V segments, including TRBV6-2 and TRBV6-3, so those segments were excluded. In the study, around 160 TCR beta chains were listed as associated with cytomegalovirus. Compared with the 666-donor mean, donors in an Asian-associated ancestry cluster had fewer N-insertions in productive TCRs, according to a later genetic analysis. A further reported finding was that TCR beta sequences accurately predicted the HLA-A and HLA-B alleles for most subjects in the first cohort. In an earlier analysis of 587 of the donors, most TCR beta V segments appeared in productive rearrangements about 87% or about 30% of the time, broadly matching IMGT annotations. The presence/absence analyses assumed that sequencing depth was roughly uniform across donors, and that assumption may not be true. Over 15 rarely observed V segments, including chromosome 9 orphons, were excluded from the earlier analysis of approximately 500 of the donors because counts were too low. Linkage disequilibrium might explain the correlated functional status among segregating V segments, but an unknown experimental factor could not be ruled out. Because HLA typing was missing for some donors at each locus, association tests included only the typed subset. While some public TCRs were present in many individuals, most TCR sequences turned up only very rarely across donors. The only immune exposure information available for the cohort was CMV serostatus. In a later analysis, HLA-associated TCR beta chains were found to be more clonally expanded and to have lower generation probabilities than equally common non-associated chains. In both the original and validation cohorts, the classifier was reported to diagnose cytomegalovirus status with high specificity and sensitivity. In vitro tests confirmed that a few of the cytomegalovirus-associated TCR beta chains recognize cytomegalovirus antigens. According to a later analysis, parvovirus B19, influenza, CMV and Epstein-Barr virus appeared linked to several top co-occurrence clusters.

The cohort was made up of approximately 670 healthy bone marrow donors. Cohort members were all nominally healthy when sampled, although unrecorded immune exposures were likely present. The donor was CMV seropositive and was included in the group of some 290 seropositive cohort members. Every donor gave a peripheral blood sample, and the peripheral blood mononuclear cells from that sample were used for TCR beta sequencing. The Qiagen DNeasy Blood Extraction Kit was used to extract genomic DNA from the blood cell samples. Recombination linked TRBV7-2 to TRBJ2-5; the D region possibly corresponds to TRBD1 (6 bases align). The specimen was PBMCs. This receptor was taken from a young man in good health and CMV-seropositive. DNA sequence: TGTGCCAGCAGCTTATCAGGGGTGGGGGAGACCCAGTACTTC. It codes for CASSLSGVGETQYF.